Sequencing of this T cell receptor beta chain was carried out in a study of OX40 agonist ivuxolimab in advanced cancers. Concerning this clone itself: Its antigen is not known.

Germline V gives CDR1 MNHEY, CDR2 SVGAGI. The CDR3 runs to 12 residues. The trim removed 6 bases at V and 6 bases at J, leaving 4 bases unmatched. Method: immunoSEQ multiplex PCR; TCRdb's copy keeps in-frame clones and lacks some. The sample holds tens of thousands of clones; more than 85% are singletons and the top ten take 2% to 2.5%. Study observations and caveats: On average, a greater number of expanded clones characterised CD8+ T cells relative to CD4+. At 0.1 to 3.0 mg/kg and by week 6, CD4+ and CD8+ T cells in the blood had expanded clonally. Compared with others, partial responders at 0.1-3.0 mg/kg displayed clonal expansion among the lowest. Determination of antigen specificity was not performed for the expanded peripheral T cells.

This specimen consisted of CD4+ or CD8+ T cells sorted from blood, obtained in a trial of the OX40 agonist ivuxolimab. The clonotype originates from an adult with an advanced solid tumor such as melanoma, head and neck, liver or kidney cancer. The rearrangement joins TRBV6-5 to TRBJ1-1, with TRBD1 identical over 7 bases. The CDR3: CASRTGYSEAFF. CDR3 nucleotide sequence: TGTGCCAGCAGGACAGGGTACTCTGAAGCTTTCTTT.